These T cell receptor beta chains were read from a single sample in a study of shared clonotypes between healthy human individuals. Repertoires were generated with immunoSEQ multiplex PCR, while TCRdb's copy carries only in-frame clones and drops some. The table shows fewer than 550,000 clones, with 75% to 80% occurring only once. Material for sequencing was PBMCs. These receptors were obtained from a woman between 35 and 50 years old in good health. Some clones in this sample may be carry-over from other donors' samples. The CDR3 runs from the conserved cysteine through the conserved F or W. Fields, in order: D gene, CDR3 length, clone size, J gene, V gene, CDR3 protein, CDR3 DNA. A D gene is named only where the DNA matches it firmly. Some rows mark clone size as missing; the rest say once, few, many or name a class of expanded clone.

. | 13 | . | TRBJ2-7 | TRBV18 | CASSPTEGYEQYF | TGTGCCAGCTCACCAACCGAGGGCTACGAGCAGTACTTC
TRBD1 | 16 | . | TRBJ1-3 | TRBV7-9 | CASSLVGQGSGNTIYF | TGTGCCAGCAGCTTAGTGGGACAGGGCTCTGGAAACACCATATATTTT
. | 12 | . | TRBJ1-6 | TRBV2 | CASRQVNSPLHF | TGTGCCAGCAGACAGGTCAATTCACCCCTCCACTTT
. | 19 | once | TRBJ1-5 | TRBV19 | CASSTPGHLDGYSNQPQHF | TGTGCCAGTAGTACCCCGGGGCACCTGGATGGGTATAGCAATCAGCCCCAGCATTTT
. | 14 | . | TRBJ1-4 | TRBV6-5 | CASALGDANEKLFF | TGTGCCAGCGCCCTCGGGGACGCTAATGAAAAACTGTTTTTT
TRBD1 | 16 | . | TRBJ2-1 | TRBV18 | CASSPRQGPSNNEQFF | TGTGCCAGCTCACCACGACAGGGGCCGTCCAACAATGAGCAGTTCTTC
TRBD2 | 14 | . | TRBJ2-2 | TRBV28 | CASSAPGGTGELFF | TGTGCCAGCAGTGCCCCGGGGGGGACCGGGGAGCTGTTTTTT
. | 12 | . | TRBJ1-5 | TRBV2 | CASMGNNQPQHF | TGTGCCAGCATGGGGAACAATCAGCCCCAGCATTTT
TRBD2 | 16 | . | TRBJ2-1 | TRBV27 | CASTQRGGSGYNEQFF | TGTGCCAGCACCCAGAGGGGCGGGAGTGGGTACAATGAGCAGTTCTTC
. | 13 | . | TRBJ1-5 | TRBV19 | CASASSFNQPQHF | TGTGCCAGTGCCTCCAGCTTCAATCAGCCCCAGCATTTT
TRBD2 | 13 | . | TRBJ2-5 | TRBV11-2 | CASSPGTSGTQYF | TGTGCCAGCAGCCCCGGGACTAGTGGGACCCAGTACTTC
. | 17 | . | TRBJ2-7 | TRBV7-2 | CASSLNSFPEDDYEQYF | TGTGCCAGCAGCTTAAACTCGTTCCCAGAAGATGACTACGAGCAGTACTTC
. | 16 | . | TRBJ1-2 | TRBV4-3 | CASSQWVGPGRGGYTF | TGCGCCAGCAGCCAGTGGGTGGGCCCGGGTCGTGGCGGCTACACCTTC
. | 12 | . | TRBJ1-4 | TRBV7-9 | CASSLVREKLFF | TGTGCCAGCAGCTTAGTGCGGGAAAAACTGTTTTTT
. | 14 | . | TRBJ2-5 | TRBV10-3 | CAISLLLGQETQYF | TGTGCCATCAGTCTACTCCTTGGTCAAGAGACCCAGTACTTC
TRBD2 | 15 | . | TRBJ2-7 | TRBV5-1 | CASSALAGETYEQYF | TGCGCCAGCAGCGCTCTAGCGGGGGAAACCTACGAGCAGTACTTC
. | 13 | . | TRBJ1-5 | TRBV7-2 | CASSLDSNQPQHF | TGTGCCAGCAGCTTAGACAGCAATCAGCCCCAGCATTTT
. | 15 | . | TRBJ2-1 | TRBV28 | CASSYSGHLYNEQFF | TGTGCCAGCAGTTATTCGGGACACCTCTACAATGAGCAGTTCTTC
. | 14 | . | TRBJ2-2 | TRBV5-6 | CASSYGHGWGELFF | TGTGCCAGCAGCTACGGACACGGGTGGGGGGAGCTGTTTTTT
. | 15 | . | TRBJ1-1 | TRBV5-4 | CASSLDRGPNTEAFF | TGTGCCAGCAGCTTGGATCGGGGACCAAACACTGAAGCTTTCTTT
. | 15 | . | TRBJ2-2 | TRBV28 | CASSSRGQNTGELFF | TGTGCCAGCAGTAGTCGGGGGCAGAACACCGGGGAGCTGTTTTTT
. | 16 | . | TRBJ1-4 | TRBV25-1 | CASSEGGQPTNEKLFF | TGTGCCAGCAGTGAAGGTGGACAGCCAACTAATGAAAAACTGTTTTTT
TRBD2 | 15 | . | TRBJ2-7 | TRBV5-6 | CASSQALAGFYEQYF | TGTGCCAGCAGCCAGGCCCTAGCGGGATTCTACGAGCAGTACTTC